This T cell receptor beta chain was identified in a study of blood T cells in healthy people across ages. Study as a whole: Per two T cells, template switching captured roughly one barcoded beta molecule. General observations from the study: Changes seen in expanded clonotypes were possibly confounded by donor CMV status left unknown.

To note about this clonotype: Its specificity is not known.

Each donor had 8 to 10 milliliters of peripheral blood drawn. The CDR3 extends over 14 amino acids. CDR1 is SGHRS and CDR2 is YFSETQ in the germline V gene. Deletions cut 0 bases from V and 10 bases from J, with 13 bases between. A second PCR, run for about 7 to 11 cycles, used a sample-barcoded 5' primer plus a J-beta primer mix. TCRdb used MiXCR to reprocess the 5' RACE reads, holding one entry per CDR3 protein. The sample lists approximately 1,000,000 distinct CDR3 sequences; less than 50% were seen once. This receptor was obtained from a woman aged 60-75 years in good health. Sequenced: blood. The chain joins TRBV5-1 to TRBJ2-2; the D call may be TRBD1 or TRBD2 (6 bases each). The chain's CDR3 is CASSLDPGAPELFF. For the CDR3, the DNA is TGCGCCAGCAGCTTGGATCCGGGGGCACCGGAGCTGTTTTTT.